This T cell receptor beta chain was obtained from a study of T cell responses to AZD1222 COVID-19 vaccine. Study-wide findings and caveats: Clonal diversity was possibly underestimated, and white British individuals and females predominated among donors. In the spike-specific TCR repertoire, nearly half reportedly target unmutated variant regions.

Of note for this clone: Its antigen is as yet unknown.

Sequenced by immunoSEQ multiplex PCR; TCRdb stores in-frame clones only, minus some. The sample includes approximately 120,000 clones, approximately 87% of them seen just once. The sequenced sample was peripheral blood, obtained on day 0 of AZD1222 vaccination. The clonotype comes from an adult in good health.

CDR3 coding DNA: TGTGCCGGGGGGATCGGCACCGGGGAGCTGTTTTTT. Translating it yields CAGGIGTGELFF. The chain links TRBV2 to TRBJ2-2; weak D call: TRBD2 (6 bases). V was shortened by 11 bases and J by 4 bases, with 11 bases between the two germline ends. The CDR3 runs to 12 residues. The germline gives CDR1 SNHLY, CDR2 FYNNEI. Together with reference TRBV2 and TRBJ2-2, the CDR3 gives the full variable domain: EPEVTQTPSHQVTQMGQEVILRCVPISNHLYFYWYRQILGQKVEFLVSFYNNEISEKSEIFDDQFSVERPDGSNFTLKIRSTKLEDSAMYFCAGGIGTGELFFGEGSRLTVL.